The TCR beta chain under discussion was sequenced for a study of blood T cell repertoires in COVID-19 (dated by TCRdb to 2020 to 2021). Study-wide context: Collaborator samples came from the United States, Italy and Spain and covered acute and convalescent phases of COVID-19. The material from the prospective study consisted of cDNA or gDNA derived from T cells, B-cell-depleted T cells, or PBMCs. The dataset comprised deeply sampled blood TCRbeta repertoires from subjects exposed to, actively infected with, or recovered from COVID-19. The repertoires were released in a freely available public database intended as a resource for research on the immune response to SARS-CoV-2. The samples were drawn from two sources: the first 160 participants of the ongoing ImmuneRACE study, and 1,000 to 1,500 subjects contributed by 6 global collaborators. The sample metadata nearly always contained a de-identified subject ID, COVID-19 status, age in years and sex. Where HLA class I and class II types were available, the types were taken from metadata supplied by the sample provider, not from assay-based typing.

A word on this clone: The antigen it binds to is not known. Per-base qualities were not stored, and no clone one base away is much larger.

The CDR3 contains 18 residues, cysteine and phenylalanine counted. Only CDR3 DNA is held: 54 bases, read in frame from base 1. From V the trimming removes 0 bases and from J it removes 2 bases, while the gene matches leave 12 bases of the junction unaccounted for. The germline V gene supplies CDR1 SGHRS and CDR2 YFSETQ. The paper's findings and limits, for the study overall: How much clinical and demographic metadata was included differed by source and by participant, and the metadata was provided uncurated.

The collaborating institutions used their own protocols to collect whole blood in K2EDTA tubes. Collaborator samples were shipped for TCRbeta analysis as frozen whole blood, isolated PBMCs, or DNA extracted from either sample type. TCRbeta CDR3 regions were amplified from genomic DNA by means of the immunoSEQ Assay, a bias-controlled multiplex PCR. The authors' pipeline ran thus. Within the assay, amplification of reference gene primers was used to estimate how many nucleated cells each sample contained. To quantify the absolute abundance of each unique TCRbeta CDR3 rearrangement, sequence reads were collapsed and filtered. For each sample, productive Simpson clonality was calculated as the square root of Simpson's diversity index across productive rearrangements. TCRdb carries this immuneACCESS record with in-frame sequences only. Its versions omit some clonotypes, under half of them owing to an unresolved V gene in the studies checked, with the rest unexplained. The D gene and trimming were derived from the DNA, and the V and J assignments and clone size from that table. In all, the sample holds 130,000 to 150,000 clones, and roughly three quarters of those were seen once. The ten largest clones capture more than 1.5% of the sample.

The sequence links TRBV5-1 to TRBJ2-7, with 9 bases in between that match TRBD1. The clonotype was recovered from a woman aged 60 to 75 with acute or convalescent COVID-19. Sequencing was carried out using peripheral blood. The DNA is as follows: TGCGCCAGCAGCTTGGTCTCCGGGACAGGGTTATCTCCCTACGAGCAGTACTTC. Protein translation: CASSLVSGTGLSPYEQYF.